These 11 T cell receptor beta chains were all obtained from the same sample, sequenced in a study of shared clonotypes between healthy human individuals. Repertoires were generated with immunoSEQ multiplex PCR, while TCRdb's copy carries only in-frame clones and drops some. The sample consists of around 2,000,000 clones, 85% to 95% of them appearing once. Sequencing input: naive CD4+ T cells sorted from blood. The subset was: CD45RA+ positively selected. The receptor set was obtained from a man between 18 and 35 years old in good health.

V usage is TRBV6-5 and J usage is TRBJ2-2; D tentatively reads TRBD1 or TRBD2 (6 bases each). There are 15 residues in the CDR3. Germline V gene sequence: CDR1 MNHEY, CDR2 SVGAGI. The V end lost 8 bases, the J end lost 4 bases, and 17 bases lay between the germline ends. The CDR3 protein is CASQSRGAGTGELFF. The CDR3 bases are TGTGCCAGCCAATCCAGGGGAGCGGGCACCGGGGAGCTGTTTTTT.

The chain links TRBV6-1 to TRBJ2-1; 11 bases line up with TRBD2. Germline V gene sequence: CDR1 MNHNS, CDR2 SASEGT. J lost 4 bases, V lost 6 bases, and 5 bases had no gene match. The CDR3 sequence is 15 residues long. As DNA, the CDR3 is TGTGCCAGCAGCAGATCTAGCGGGGGGTACAATGAGCAGTTCTTC. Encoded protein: CASSRSSGGYNEQFF.

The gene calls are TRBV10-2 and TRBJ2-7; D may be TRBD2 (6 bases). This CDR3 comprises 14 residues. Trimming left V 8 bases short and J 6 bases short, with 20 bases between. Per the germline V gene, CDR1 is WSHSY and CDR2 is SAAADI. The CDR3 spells CASFLGEGTSEQYF. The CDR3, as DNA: TGCGCCAGCTTTTTGGGGGAAGGGACTTCCGAGCAGTACTTC.

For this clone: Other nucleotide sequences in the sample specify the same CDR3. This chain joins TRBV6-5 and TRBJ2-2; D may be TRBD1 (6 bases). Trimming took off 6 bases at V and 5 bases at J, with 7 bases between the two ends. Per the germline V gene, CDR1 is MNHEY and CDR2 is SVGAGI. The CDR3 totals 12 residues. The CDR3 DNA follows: TGTGCCAGCAGAAGGGGGACCGGGGAGCTGTTTTTT. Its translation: CASRRGTGELFF.

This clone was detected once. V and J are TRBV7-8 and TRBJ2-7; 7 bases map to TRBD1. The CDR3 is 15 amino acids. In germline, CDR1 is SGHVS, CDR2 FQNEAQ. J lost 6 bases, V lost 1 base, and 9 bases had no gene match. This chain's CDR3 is CASSLVPTGIGEQYF. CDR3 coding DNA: TGTGCCAGCAGCTTAGTTCCGACAGGGATCGGCGAGCAGTACTTC. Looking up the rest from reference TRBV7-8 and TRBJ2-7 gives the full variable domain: GAGVSQSPRYKVAKRGQDVALRCDPISGHVSLFWYQQALGQGPEFLTYFQNEAQLDKSGLPSDRFFAERPEGSVSTLKIQRTQQEDSAVYLCASSLVPTGIGEQYFGPGTRLTVT.

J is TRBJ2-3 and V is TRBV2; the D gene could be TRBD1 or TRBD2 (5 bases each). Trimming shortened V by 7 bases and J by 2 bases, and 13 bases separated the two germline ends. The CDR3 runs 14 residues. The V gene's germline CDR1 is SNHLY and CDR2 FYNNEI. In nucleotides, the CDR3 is TGTGCCAGCAACTACCGGGGACCCACAGATACGCAGTATTTT. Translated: CASNYRGPTDTQYF.

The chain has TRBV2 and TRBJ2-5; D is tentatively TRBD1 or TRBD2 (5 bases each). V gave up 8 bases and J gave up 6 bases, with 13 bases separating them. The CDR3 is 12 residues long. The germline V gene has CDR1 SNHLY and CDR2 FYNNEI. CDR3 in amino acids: CASGTEKKTQYF. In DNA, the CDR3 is TGTGCCAGCGGGACGGAGAAGAAGACCCAGTACTTC.

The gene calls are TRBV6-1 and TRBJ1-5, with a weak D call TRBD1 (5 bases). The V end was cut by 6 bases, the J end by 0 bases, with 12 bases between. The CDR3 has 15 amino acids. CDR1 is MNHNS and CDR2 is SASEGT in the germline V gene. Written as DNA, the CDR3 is TGTGCCAGCAGGGACACTTGGTATAGCAATCAGCCCCAGCATTTT. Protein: CASRDTWYSNQPQHF.

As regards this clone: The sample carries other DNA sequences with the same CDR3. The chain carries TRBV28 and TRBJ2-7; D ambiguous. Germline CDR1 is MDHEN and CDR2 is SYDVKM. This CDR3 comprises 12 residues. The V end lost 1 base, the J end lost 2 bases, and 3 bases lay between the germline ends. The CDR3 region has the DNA TGTGCCAGCAGTTTATTTCCCTACGAGCAGTACTTC. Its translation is CASSLFPYEQYF. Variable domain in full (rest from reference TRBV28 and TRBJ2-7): DVKVTQSSRYLVKRTGEKVFLECVQDMDHENMFWYRQDPGLGLRLIYFSYDVKMKEKGDIPEGYSVSREKKERFSLILESASTNQTSMYLCASSLFPYEQYFGPGTRLTVT.

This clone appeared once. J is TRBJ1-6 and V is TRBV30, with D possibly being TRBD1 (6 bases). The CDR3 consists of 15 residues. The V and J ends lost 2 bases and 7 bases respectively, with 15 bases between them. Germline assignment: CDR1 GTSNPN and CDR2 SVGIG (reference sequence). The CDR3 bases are TGTGCCTGGAGTCTGAGCGGGACAAAGAATTCACCCCTCCACTTT. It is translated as CAWSLSGTKNSPLHF.

Here the CDR3 DNA reads TGTGCCAGCAGCGCTGGACCGGGGAACACTGAAGCTTTCTTT. Encoded protein: CASSAGPGNTEAFF. The V and J genes are TRBV11-3 and TRBJ1-1; D gene unclear. V dropped 5 bases and J dropped 1 base, with 11 bases sitting between them. Germline lookup yields CDR1 SGHNT and CDR2 YENEEA. This CDR3 is 14 amino acids long.